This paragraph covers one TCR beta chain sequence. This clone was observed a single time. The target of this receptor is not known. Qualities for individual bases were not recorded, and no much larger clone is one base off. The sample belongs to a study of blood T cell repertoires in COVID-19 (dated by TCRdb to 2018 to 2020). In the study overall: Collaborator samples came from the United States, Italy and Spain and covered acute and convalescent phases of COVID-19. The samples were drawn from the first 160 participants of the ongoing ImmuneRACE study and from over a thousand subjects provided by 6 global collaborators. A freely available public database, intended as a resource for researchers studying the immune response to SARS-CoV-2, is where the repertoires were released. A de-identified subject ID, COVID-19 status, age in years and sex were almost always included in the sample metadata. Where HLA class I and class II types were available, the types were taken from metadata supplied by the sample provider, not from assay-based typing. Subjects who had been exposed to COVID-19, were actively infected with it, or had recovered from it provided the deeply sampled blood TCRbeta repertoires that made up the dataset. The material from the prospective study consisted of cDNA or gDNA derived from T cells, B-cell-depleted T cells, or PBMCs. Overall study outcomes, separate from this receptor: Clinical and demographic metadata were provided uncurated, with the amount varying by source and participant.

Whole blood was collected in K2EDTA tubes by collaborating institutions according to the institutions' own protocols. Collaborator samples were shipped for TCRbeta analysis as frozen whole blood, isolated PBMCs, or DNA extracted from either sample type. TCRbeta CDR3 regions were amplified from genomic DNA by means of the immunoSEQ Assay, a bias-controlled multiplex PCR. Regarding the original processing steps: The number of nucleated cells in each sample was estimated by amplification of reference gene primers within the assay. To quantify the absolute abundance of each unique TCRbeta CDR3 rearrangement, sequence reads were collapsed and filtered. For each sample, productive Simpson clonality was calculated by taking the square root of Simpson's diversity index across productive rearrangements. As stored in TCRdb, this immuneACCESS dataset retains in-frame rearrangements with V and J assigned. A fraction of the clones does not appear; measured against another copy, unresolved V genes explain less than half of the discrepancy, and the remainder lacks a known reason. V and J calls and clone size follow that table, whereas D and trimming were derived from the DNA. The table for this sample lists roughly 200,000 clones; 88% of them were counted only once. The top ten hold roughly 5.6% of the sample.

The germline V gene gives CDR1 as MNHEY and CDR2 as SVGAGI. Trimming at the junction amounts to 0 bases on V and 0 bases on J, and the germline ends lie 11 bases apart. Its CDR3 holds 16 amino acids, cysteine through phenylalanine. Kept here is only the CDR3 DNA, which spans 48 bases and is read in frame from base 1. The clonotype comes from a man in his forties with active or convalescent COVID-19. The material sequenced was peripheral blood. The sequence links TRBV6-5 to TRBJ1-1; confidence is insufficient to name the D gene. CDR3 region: CASSYSNVRMNTEAFF. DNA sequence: TGTGCCAGCAGTTACTCGAATGTCAGGATGAACACTGAAGCTTTCTTT.